This is a list of T cell receptor beta chains from one sample in a study of regulatory T cells in long-lasting Graves disease. MiXCR, applied by TCRdb to the multiplex PCR reads, yields one record per CDR3 protein. The sample has roughly 380,000 distinct CDR3 sequences, roughly a sixth seen once. This sample comprised peripheral blood mononuclear cells (PBMCs), obtained at new diagnosis, from a patient treated with antithyroid drugs. Source of these receptors: a female donor with Graves disease. Both conserved end residues are part of each CDR3. A D gene is named only where the DNA matches it firmly.

D: TRBD1; V: TRBV6-2/TRBV6-3; CDR3: CASSYVTGTEIKNSNQPQHF
D: TRBD1; V: TRBV6-2/TRBV6-3; CDR3: CASTLDRTGTEIQLSTDTQYF
D: TRBD1; V: TRBV12-5; CDR3: CASGLGTENIQYF
D: TRBD2; V: TRBV9; CDR3: CASSVASSGRNPNEQFF
D: TRBD1; V: TRBV2; CDR3: CASRSGTGGLSTEAFF
D: NA; V: TRBV20-1; CDR3: CSARDSIVRPPNYGYTF
D: TRBD2; V: TRBV24-1; CDR3: CATSTTGTSGSEPTDTQYF
D: TRBD1; V: TRBV24-1; CDR3: CATSDPTGVVGELFF
D: NA; V: TRBV18; CDR3: CASSDGMNTEAFF
D: NA; V: TRBV11-1; CDR3: CASSLGGDTSTFF
D: NA; V: TRBV7-2; CDR3: CASRNQAGTYEQYF
D: NA; V: TRBV20-1; CDR3: CSAGGGVNTEAFF
D: TRBD2; V: TRBV7-2; CDR3: CASSLGTSGGFLNEQFF
D: NA; V: TRBV7-2; CDR3: CASSLAGLNRQYF
D: TRBD1; V: TRBV5-1; CDR3: CASSSGTADSDTQYF
D: NA; V: TRBV11-2; CDR3: CASSLKGNNPTDTQYF
D: NA; V: TRBV7-8; CDR3: CASSLEASTINYGYTF
D: NA; V: TRBV13; CDR3: CASSPEDVHTDTQYF
D: NA; V: TRBV29-1; CDR3: CSVVGPVTKNIQYF
D: NA; V: TRBV7-3; CDR3: CASRPREQPQHF
D: NA; V: TRBV5-5; CDR3: CASSFQGVSYNEQFF
D: NA; V: TRBV3-1; CDR3: CASRGRRYGYTF
D: NA; V: TRBV4-3; CDR3: CASSQLSRGRQYF
D: NA; V: TRBV20-1; CDR3: CSFYIVETQYF
D: NA; V: TRBV7-2; CDR3: CASRYGGGGTEAFF
D: TRBD1; V: TRBV15; CDR3: CATSRVTGVFEKLFF
D: NA; V: TRBV2; CDR3: CASSGTTDTQYF
D: TRBD2; V: TRBV20-1; CDR3: CSAPELAGGRPTGELFF
D: NA; V: TRBV13; CDR3: CASSLGGGGLPYNEQFF
D: NA; V: TRBV4-1; CDR3: CASSPVGGGGNEQFF
D: NA; V: TRBV10-3; CDR3: CAISESSLGNRDSRGDTQYF
D: TRBD1; V: TRBV7-7; CDR3: CVSSPGTGTDTQYF
D: NA; V: TRBV7-3; CDR3: CASSLEARLSRRDTEAFF
D: TRBD1; V: TRBV7-3; CDR3: CASSYSPGTANTGELFF
D: NA; V: TRBV7-3; CDR3: CASSLSITGGETQYF
D: NA; V: TRBV5-6; CDR3: CASSLVGDDQPQHF
D: TRBD1; V: TRBV7-8; CDR3: CASSLGDRWENTEAFF
D: TRBD2; V: TRBV20-1; CDR3: CSALDVGTSGRRYNEQFF